One and the same sample provided the 11 T cell receptor beta chains below, sequenced in a study of T cell repertoires in cytomegalovirus infection. Their antigen targets remain unknown. TCRdb independently ran MiXCR on the reads; one entry per CDR3 protein. The table includes 650,000 to 900,000 distinct CDR3 sequences, approximately 32% detected once. This specimen was cultured CD8+ T cells from PBMCs, taken from culture after CMV antigen stimulation. Every receptor here comes from a human donor in good health (CMV status not recorded). Some clones in this sample may be carry-over from other donors' samples.

The V and J genes are TRBV4-1 and TRBJ1-1; perhaps TRBD1 as D (5 bases). The V gene's germline CDR1 is MGHRA and CDR2 YSYEKL. The CDR3 extends over 16 amino acids. Trimming stripped 8 bases from V and 6 bases from J, with 25 bases between. CDR3 residues: CASARVGDLGMAEAFF. The CDR3 coding sequence is TGCGCCAGCGCTAGAGTGGGGGATTTGGGTATGGCTGAAGCTTTCTTT.

The V and J genes are TRBV6-5 and TRBJ2-7; D is unresolved. CDR1 and CDR2 (germline): MNHEY, SVGAGI. The CDR3 extends over 12 amino acids. Trimming shortened V by 10 bases and J by 0 bases, and 10 bases separated the two germline ends. CDR3 residues: CATGSFSYEQYF. CDR3 nucleotide sequence: TGTGCCACCGGGTCCTTCTCCTACGAGCAGTACTTC.

In this sample, this clonotype turned up a few times. The chain recombines TRBV20-1 with TRBJ1-2, with D uncertain. V was cut by 5 bases and J by 3 bases, with 19 bases left in between. CDR1 is DFQATT and CDR2 is SNEGSKA in the germline V gene (reference sequence). The CDR3 runs 15 residues. Here the CDR3 reads CSAGGGRRQDYGYTF. The CDR3 coding sequence is TGCAGTGCTGGAGGTGGGAGGCGACAAGACTATGGCTACACCTTC.

This chain joins TRBV7-2 and TRBJ1-5; no clear D gene. V was pared by 5 bases and J by 4 bases, with 18 bases between. CDR1 is SGHTA and CDR2 is FQGNSA in the germline V gene. The CDR3 totals 16 residues. In DNA, the CDR3 is TGTGCCAGCAGCCCGAGGGTTTCGGGGTTTAATCAGCCCCAGCATTTT. Translated, it gives CASSPRVSGFNQPQHF.

This clonotype was counted only a few times. V is TRBV27 and J is TRBJ1-4; the D gene is possibly TRBD1 (6 bases). Trimming removed 6 bases from V and 8 bases from J, with 16 bases in between. This CDR3 contains 14 residues. The germline V gene has CDR1 MNHEY and CDR2 SMNVEV (reference sequence). The CDR3 reads CASRPIGGGEKLFF. CDR3 in DNA: TGTGCCAGCAGACCCATCGGGGGCGGGGAAAAACTGTTTTTT.

The rearrangement joins TRBV29-1 to TRBJ1-1; maybe TRBD1 (6 bases). This CDR3 is built from 12 residues. V was shortened by 4 bases and J by 2 bases, with 8 bases between the two germline ends. The V gene's germline CDR1 is SQVTM and CDR2 ANQGSEA. For the CDR3, the DNA is TGCAGCGTTGTACAGGGCAACACTGAAGCTTTCTTT. Amino acids: CSVVQGNTEAFF.

This chain connects TRBV12-3 or TRBV12-4 to TRBJ2-7; D may be TRBD1 (5 bases). The ends were cut back, 7 bases at V and 6 bases at J, with 16 bases in the middle. The CDR3 loop spans 13 amino acids. This chain's CDR3 is CASTSYSGIEQYF. DNA for the CDR3: TGTGCCAGCACTTCCTACTCAGGGATCGAGCAGTACTTC.

This clonotype showed up just a few times. V and J are TRBV7-9 and TRBJ2-7, with 9 bases lining up with TRBD1. V trimming: 5 bases; J trimming: 7 bases; junction bases outside the gene matches: 12. Germline values: CDR1 SEHNR, CDR2 FQNEAQ (reference sequence). The length of the CDR3 is 15 residues. CDR3 sequence: CASSLGQGTTLEQYV. CDR3 nucleotide sequence: TGTGCCAGCAGCCTTGGACAGGGGACTACCTTGGAGCAGTACGTC.

The chain couples TRBV7-3 to TRBJ2-2, with D possibly being TRBD2 (5 bases). V was shortened by 4 bases and J by 4 bases, with 16 bases between the two germline ends. The germline CDR1 and CDR2 sequences are SGHTA and FQGTGA. The CDR3 is made up of 16 amino acids. The chain's CDR3 is CASSSGEGAGTGELFF. DNA of the CDR3: TGTGCCAGCAGCTCAGGCGAGGGTGCGGGCACCGGGGAGCTGTTTTTT.

The J gene is TRBJ2-5, the V gene TRBV20-1, with TRBD2 matching over 9 bases. Germline assignment: CDR1 DFQATT and CDR2 SNEGSKA (reference sequence). This CDR3 is built from 16 residues. Trimming took 0 bases from V and 5 from J; bases not matched to a gene: 10. The CDR3 here is CSAREKRTSVSETQYF. The CDR3 DNA reads TGCAGTGCTAGAGAAAAAAGGACTAGCGTTAGCGAGACCCAGTACTTC.

The chain has TRBV27 and TRBJ1-1, with D tentatively TRBD1 (5 bases). This CDR3 is 15 amino acids long. Germline V gives CDR1 MNHEY, CDR2 SMNVEV (reference sequence). V was trimmed by 4 bases and J by 0 bases, leaving 12 bases between them. CDR3 bases: TGTGCCAGCAGTTCTGGGGCTCGAATGAACACTGAAGCTTTCTTT. Its protein is CASSSGARMNTEAFF.